These T cell receptor beta chains were read from a single sample in a study of cytomegalovirus exposure and HLA in healthy donors. Clones were read by immunoSEQ multiplex PCR, and TCRdb kept only the in-frame ones, dropping some. This table holds about 100,000 clones, 79% found once. Sequencing input: PBMCs. Every receptor here comes from a female donor in good health and CMV-seropositive. Each CDR3 is given with its conserved first and last residue. The order of the fields is CDR3 DNA, CDR3 protein, J gene, D gene, V gene, clone size. The D gene is left open where the match is weak. Clone size, where shown, is once, few, many, or a class for clones that have expanded.

TGTGCCAGCAGCTTAGAAGCCAGGGTGAGCACTGAAGCTTTCTTT | CASSLEARVSTEAFF | TRBJ1-1 | NA | TRBV7-2 | NA
TGCGCCAGCAGCTTGGGGACAGGCATGGGAGCTTTCTTT | CASSLGTGMGAFF | TRBJ1-1 | TRBD1 | TRBV5-1 | few
TGCGCCAGCAGTCCCCCCCAGGGCAACGAGCAGTACTTC | CASSPPQGNEQYF | TRBJ2-7 | NA | TRBV23-1 | NA
TGTGCCAGCAGCTCAGGGTGGGGGCAGGGGGAGCTGTTTTTT | CASSSGWGQGELFF | TRBJ2-2 | NA | TRBV11-2 | NA
TGTGCCAGCAGCCCCCAAACAAGGATGGGGGGCTATGGCTACACCTTC | CASSPQTRMGGYGYTF | TRBJ1-2 | NA | TRBV9 | few
TGCGCCAGCTCCTGGACAGACGGGGATACGCAGTATTTT | CASSWTDGDTQYF | TRBJ2-3 | NA | TRBV5-1 | once
TGTGCCAGTAGTATCCCTCCGACAGGGGCCACTGAAGCTTTCTTT | CASSIPPTGATEAFF | TRBJ1-1 | TRBD1 | TRBV19 | NA
TGTGCCAGCAGCTTCCAGGGTCGCACTGAAGCTTTCTTT | CASSFQGRTEAFF | TRBJ1-1 | NA | TRBV5-6 | NA
TGTGCCAGCTCACCAGGACAGACCAATCAGCCCCAGCATTTT | CASSPGQTNQPQHF | TRBJ1-5 | NA | TRBV18 | NA
TGTGCCAGCAGCTTAGGCCAGGGGTATCTTCAACCCCAGCATTTT | CASSLGQGYLQPQHF | TRBJ1-5 | NA | TRBV5-7 | NA
TGTGCCAGCAGGCCTACAGGGAAAGTCTACAATGAGCAGTTCTTC | CASRPTGKVYNEQFF | TRBJ2-1 | NA | TRBV5-5 | NA
TGTGCCAGTAGTCTGGTAGCCGGGAACACTGAAGCTTTCTTT | CASSLVAGNTEAFF | TRBJ1-1 | NA | TRBV19 | NA
TGTGCCAGCAGTACCCCCCACAGGGCCAAAGCGAACGAGCAGTTCTTC | CASSTPHRAKANEQFF | TRBJ2-1 | NA | TRBV27 | once
TGTGCCAGCAGCTTCCCTTCGGACAGGGTCGTTGAGGACTATGGCTACACCTTC | CASSFPSDRVVEDYGYTF | TRBJ1-2 | TRBD1 | TRBV11-2 | NA
TGTGCCAGCAAATACAGGGAGTACGAGCAGTACTTC | CASKYREYEQYF | TRBJ2-7 | NA | TRBV7-9 | NA
TGTGCCAGCAGTGAAGCGCTTAGCGGGGGATACCAAGAGACCCAGTACTTC | CASSEALSGGYQETQYF | TRBJ2-5 | TRBD2 | TRBV2 | NA
TGTGCCAGCAGAGGACAGGCCGTATATCCCCTCTACACCTTC | CASRGQAVYPLYTF | TRBJ1-2 | TRBD1 | TRBV6-6 | NA
TGTGCCAGCAGCTTCGCCGCCGGCACCGGGGAGCTGTTTTTT | CASSFAAGTGELFF | TRBJ2-2 | NA | TRBV5-4 | once
TGTGCCAGCAGCTTATACCGACTAGCGGGGGTTGAGACCCAGTACTTC | CASSLYRLAGVETQYF | TRBJ2-5 | TRBD2 | TRBV5-6 | NA
TGCGCCAGCAGCGTCGGGACTAGCGTTGCAGATACGCAGTATTTT | CASSVGTSVADTQYF | TRBJ2-3 | TRBD2 | TRBV5-1 | NA
TGTGCCAGCAGTGAAGGGTTGGGGATAGCGGGGGGAGAGACCCAGTACTTC | CASSEGLGIAGGETQYF | TRBJ2-5 | TRBD2 | TRBV6-1 | once
TGTGCCTGGAGTGTAGGGCTTATGACTCGCTACTCTGGGGCCAACGGCCTGACTTTC | CAWSVGLMTRYSGANGLTF | TRBJ2-6 | NA | TRBV30 | NA
TGTGCCAGGCCCCGACAGGGGGCAAGAGAGACCCAGTACTTC | CARPRQGARETQYF | TRBJ2-5 | TRBD1 | TRBV19 | NA
TGTGCCACCAGCAGAGCTTTAGATCAGCCCCAGCATTTT | CATSRALDQPQHF | TRBJ1-5 | NA | TRBV15 | NA
TGTGCCAGCAGCGGAGCGGGAGGGAGACAGGGAGGTGAAAAACTGTTTTTT | CASSGAGGRQGGEKLFF | TRBJ1-4 | TRBD1 | TRBV7-9 | NA
TGTGCCAGCAGCCCGGGGACAGGGGGCGGTTCGCCCTACGAGCAGTACTTC | CASSPGTGGGSPYEQYF | TRBJ2-7 | TRBD1 | TRBV7-9 | few
TGTGCCAGCAGTGAGAGGACAGGGCTCAACTACGAGCAGTACTTC | CASSERTGLNYEQYF | TRBJ2-7 | TRBD1 | TRBV2 | NA
TGCGCCAGCAGCATATCTACCGGGTTCGTGAACACCGGGGAGCTGTTTTTT | CASSISTGFVNTGELFF | TRBJ2-2 | NA | TRBV5-1 | NA
TGTGCCAGCAGTCCACGGGAACTCTATGGCTACACCTTC | CASSPRELYGYTF | TRBJ1-2 | NA | TRBV27 | NA
TGTGCCAGCAGTTCGGGGAGTAGTCAGGCGAAAGATACGCAGTATTTT | CASSSGSSQAKDTQYF | TRBJ2-3 | NA | TRBV28 | NA
TGTGCCAGCAGCCGACATTCCGGGAGGGTGGGCACTGAAGCTTTCTTT | CASSRHSGRVGTEAFF | TRBJ1-1 | NA | TRBV11-2 | NA
TGTGCCAGCAGCCTAGGGACAGGGATGGATACGCAGTATTTT | CASSLGTGMDTQYF | TRBJ2-3 | TRBD1 | TRBV5-4 | NA
TGCGCCAGCAGCCCAGGCTACTCTGGGGCCAACGTCCTGACTTTC | CASSPGYSGANVLTF | TRBJ2-6 | NA | TRBV4-1 | NA